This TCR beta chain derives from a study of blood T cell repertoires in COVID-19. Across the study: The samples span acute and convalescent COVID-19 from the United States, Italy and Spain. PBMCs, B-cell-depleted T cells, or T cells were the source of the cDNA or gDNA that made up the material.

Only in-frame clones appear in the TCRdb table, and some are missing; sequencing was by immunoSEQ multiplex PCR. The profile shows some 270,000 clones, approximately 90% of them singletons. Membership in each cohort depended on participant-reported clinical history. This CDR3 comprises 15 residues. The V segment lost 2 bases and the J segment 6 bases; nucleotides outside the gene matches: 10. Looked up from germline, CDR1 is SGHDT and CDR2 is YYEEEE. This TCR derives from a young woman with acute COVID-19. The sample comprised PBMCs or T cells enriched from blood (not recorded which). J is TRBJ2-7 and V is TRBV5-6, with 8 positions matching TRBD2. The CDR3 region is CASSFSPAGAGEQYF. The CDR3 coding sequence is TGTGCCAGCAGCTTCAGCCCAGCGGGAGCCGGCGAGCAGTACTTC.